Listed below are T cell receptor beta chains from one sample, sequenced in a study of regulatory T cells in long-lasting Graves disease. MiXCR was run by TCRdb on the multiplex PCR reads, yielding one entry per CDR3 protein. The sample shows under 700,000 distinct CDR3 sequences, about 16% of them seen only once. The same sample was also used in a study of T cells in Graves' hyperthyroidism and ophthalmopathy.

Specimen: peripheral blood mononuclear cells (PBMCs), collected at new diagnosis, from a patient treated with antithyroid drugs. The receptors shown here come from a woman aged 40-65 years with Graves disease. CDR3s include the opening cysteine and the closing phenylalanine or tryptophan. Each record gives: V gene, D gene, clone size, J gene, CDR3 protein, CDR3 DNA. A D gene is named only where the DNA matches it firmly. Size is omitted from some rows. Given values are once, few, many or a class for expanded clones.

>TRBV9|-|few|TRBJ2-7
CASSPRDQNSYEQYF
TGTGCCAGCAGCCCTCGGGACCAGAACTCCTACGAGCAGTACTTC
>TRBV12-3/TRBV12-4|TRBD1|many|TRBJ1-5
CASSEGQYSNQPQHF
TGTGCCAGCAGTGAGGGACAGTATAGCAATCAGCCCCAGCATTTT
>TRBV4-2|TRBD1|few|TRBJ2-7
CASGPGTGRYEQYF
TGTGCCAGCGGACCCGGGACAGGGCGCTACGAGCAGTACTTC
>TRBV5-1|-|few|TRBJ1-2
CASSLAMDSMGYTF
TGCGCCAGCAGCTTGGCCATGGACAGCATGGGCTACACCTTC
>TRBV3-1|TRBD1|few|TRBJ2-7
CASSQVGQGGQYF
TGTGCCAGCAGCCAAGTAGGACAGGGGGGACAGTACTTC
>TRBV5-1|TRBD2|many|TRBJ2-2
CASSPGTSWTGELFF
TGCGCCAGCAGCCCGGGGACTAGCTGGACCGGGGAGCTGTTTTTT
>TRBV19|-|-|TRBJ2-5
CASSIRTGIQETQYF
TGTGCCAGTAGTATTCGTACAGGAATTCAAGAGACCCAGTACTTC
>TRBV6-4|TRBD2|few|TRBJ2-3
CASSDDGGARDTQYF
TGTGCCAGCAGTGACGACGGGGGGGCAAGAGATACGCAGTATTTT
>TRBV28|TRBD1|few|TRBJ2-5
CASSGTGLQETQYF
TGTGCCAGCAGTGGGACAGGCCTCCAAGAGACCCAGTACTTC
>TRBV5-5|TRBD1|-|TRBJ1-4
CASSSGGQGGEKLFF
TGTGCCAGCAGCTCCGGGGGACAGGGTGGGGAAAAACTGTTTTTT
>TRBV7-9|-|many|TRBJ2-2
CASSPQINTGELFF
TGTGCCAGCAGCCCACAGATAAACACCGGGGAGCTGTTTTTT
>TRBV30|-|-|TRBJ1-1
CAWNLQGTRARAFF
TGTGCCTGGAACCTACAGGGAACCCGTGCCCGGGCTTTCTTT
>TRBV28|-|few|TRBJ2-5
CASSDQPYQQTQYF
TGTGCCAGCTCCGACCAGCCTTACCAACAGACCCAGTACTTC
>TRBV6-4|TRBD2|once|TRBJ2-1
CASSDGTSGDNEQFF
TGTGCCAGCAGTGACGGGACTAGCGGGGACAATGAGCAGTTCTTC
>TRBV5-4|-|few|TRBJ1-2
CASSAPGPEGYGYTF
TGTGCCAGCAGCGCCCCGGGCCCGGAGGGCTATGGCTACACCTTC
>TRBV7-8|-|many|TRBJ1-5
CASSPLVRSIYSNQPQHF
TGTGCCAGCAGCCCCCTAGTCAGGAGTATCTATAGCAATCAGCCCCAGCATTTT
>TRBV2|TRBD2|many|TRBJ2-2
CASRRGGTGELFF
TGTGCCAGCAGACGGGGGGGGACCGGGGAGCTGTTTTTT
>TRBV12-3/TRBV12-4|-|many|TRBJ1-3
CASSFKPGLESENTIYF
TGTGCCAGCAGTTTTAAGCCGGGACTGGAGAGTGAAAACACCATATATTTT
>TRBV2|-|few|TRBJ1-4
CASSQDGATNEKLFF
TGTGCCAGCAGTCAAGACGGAGCAACTAATGAAAAACTGTTTTTT
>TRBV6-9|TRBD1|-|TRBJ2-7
CASSYQGQGTYEQYF
TGTGCCAGCAGTTACCAGGGACAGGGTACCTACGAGCAGTACTTC
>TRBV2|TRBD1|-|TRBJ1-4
CASSTGTGDEKLFF
TGTGCCAGCAGCACCGGGACAGGGGATGAAAAACTGTTTTTT
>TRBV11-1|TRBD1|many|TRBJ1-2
CASSSSGQGNYGYTF
TGTGCCAGCAGCTCATCGGGACAGGGAAACTATGGCTACACCTTC
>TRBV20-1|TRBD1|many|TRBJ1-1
CSASTGTGGTEAFF
TGCAGTGCTAGCACCGGGACAGGGGGAACTGAAGCTTTCTTT
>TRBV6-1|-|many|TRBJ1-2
CASSETTSYGYTF
TGTGCCAGCAGTGAAACGACAAGCTATGGCTACACCTTC
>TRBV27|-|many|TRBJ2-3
CASSFSRDTGAYF
TGTGCCAGCAGTTTCTCCCGGGACACCGGAGCGTATTTT
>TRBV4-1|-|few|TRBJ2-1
CASSHRLQGSYNEQFF
TGCGCCAGCAGCCACCGCCTTCAAGGCTCCTACAATGAGCAGTTCTTC
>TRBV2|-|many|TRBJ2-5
CASGGMPQETQYF
TGTGCCAGCGGGGGGATGCCCCAAGAGACCCAGTACTTC
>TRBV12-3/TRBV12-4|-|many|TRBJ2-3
CASSLGVGSTDTQYF
TGTGCCAGCAGTTTGGGTGTAGGGAGCACAGATACGCAGTATTTT
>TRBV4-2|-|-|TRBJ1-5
CASSPSTGSSQPQHF
TGTGCCAGCAGCCCGTCAACAGGCTCTAGTCAGCCCCAGCATTTT
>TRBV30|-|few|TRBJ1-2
CAWSAGLTYGYTF
TGTGCCTGGAGTGCCGGATTAACCTATGGCTACACCTTC
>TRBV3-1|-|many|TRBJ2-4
CASSQEGLGAKNIQYF
TGTGCCAGCAGCCAAGAGGGGCTGGGGGCCAAAAACATTCAGTACTTC
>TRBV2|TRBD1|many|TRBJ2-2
CASSWDRNTGELFF
TGTGCCAGCAGTTGGGACAGGAACACCGGGGAGCTGTTTTTT
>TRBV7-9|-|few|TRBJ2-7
CASSLGFESSQYF
TGTGCCAGCAGCTTAGGGTTTGAAAGTTCGCAGTACTTC
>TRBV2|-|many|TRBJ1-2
CASSEAGRANYGYTF
TGTGCCAGCAGTGAGGCCGGTAGGGCCAACTATGGCTACACCTTC
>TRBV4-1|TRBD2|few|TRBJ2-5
CASSPRTSGQETQYF
TGCGCCAGCAGCCCCCGGACTAGCGGCCAAGAGACCCAGTACTTC
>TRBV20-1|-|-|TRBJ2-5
CSARDSPGLGETQYF
TGCAGTGCTAGAGACAGTCCGGGATTGGGAGAGACCCAGTACTTC